These T cell receptor beta chains were read from a single sample in a study of T cells after yellow fever vaccination. Each CDR3 protein is one row after TCRdb ran MiXCR on the 5' RACE reads. This sample carries some 500,000 distinct CDR3 sequences, 13% of them seen once, and the ten largest clones take about an eighth. The sequencing here drew on PBMCs, taken on the day of the yellow fever booster vaccination. The receptors come from a man in his thirties or forties who received the YFV17D yellow fever vaccine. CDR3s include the opening cysteine and the closing phenylalanine or tryptophan. The D gene is left open where the match is weak. Not every row has a clone size; where given, it reads once, few, many or a size class.

TRBJ1-5 . . TRBV2 CASSENVVGQPQHF TGTGCCAGCAGTGAAAATGTTGTAGGCCAGCCCCAGCATTTT
TRBJ2-3 TRBD2 . TRBV5-5 CASSAGTSADTQYF TGTGCCAGCAGCGCCGGGACTAGCGCAGATACGCAGTATTTT
TRBJ1-3 . . TRBV12-3/TRBV12-4 CASSLRGGNTIYF TGTGCCAGCAGTTTAAGAGGGGGAAACACCATATATTTT
TRBJ1-5 . few TRBV5-1 CASSLAGSGQPQHF TGCGCCAGCAGCTTGGCAGGGAGCGGTCAGCCCCAGCATTTT
TRBJ1-4 . few TRBV4-3 CASSPTHRSGGGNEKLFF TGCGCCAGCAGCCCCACTCACAGGTCGGGGGGTGGTAATGAAAAACTGTTTTTT
TRBJ1-1 . few TRBV7-2 CASTLGGRAEAFF TGTGCCAGCACCTTGGGGGGGCGAGCTGAAGCTTTCTTT
TRBJ1-4 . few TRBV7-2 CASSLIADNEKLFF TGTGCCAGCAGCTTAATAGCTGATAATGAAAAACTGTTTTTT
TRBJ2-4 . . TRBV12-3/TRBV12-4 CASSTPGNIQYF TGTGCCAGCAGTACCCCGGGAAACATTCAGTACTTC
TRBJ2-3 . . TRBV14 CASSQDRGLRQYF TGTGCCAGCAGCCAAGATCGGGGCCTTAGGCAGTATTTT
TRBJ2-5 TRBD2 . TRBV18 CASSPPLAGGQETQYF TGTGCCAGCTCACCACCGCTAGCGGGAGGACAAGAGACCCAGTACTTC
TRBJ1-3 TRBD1 . TRBV9 CASSARTLDRTPGNTIYF TGTGCCAGCAGCGCGCGGACTTTGGACAGGACCCCTGGAAACACCATATATTTT
TRBJ2-2 TRBD2 . TRBV5-1 CASSPAGAGGPGELFF TGCGCCAGCAGCCCGGCGGGAGCGGGAGGGCCCGGGGAGCTGTTTTTT
TRBJ2-5 . few TRBV5-4 CASSLASRTAETQYF TGTGCCAGCAGCTTGGCTAGCCGGACGGCGGAGACCCAGTACTTC
TRBJ1-1 TRBD1 few TRBV5-6 CASSFRLTGELMNTEAFF TGTGCCAGCAGCTTTCGACTGACAGGGGAGTTAATGAACACTGAAGCTTTCTTT
TRBJ1-3 . few TRBV7-2 CASSPRKGAGNTIYF TGTGCCAGCAGCCCGCGTAAAGGGGCTGGAAACACCATATATTTT
TRBJ2-7 . few TRBV11-2 CASSLGRRVSYEQYF TGTGCCAGCAGCTTAGGCCGCAGGGTCTCCTACGAGCAGTACTTC
TRBJ1-1 . few TRBV6-5 CASRPNREEAFF TGTGCCAGCAGGCCAAACAGAGAAGAAGCTTTCTTT
TRBJ2-1 . . TRBV15 CATTGEFGNEQFF TGTGCCACGACAGGCGAGTTTGGCAATGAGCAGTTCTTC
TRBJ2-1 TRBD1 . TRBV9 CASSVEPGQGAYEQFF TGTGCCAGCAGCGTAGAACCGGGACAGGGGGCCTATGAGCAGTTCTTC
TRBJ2-1 . few TRBV9 CASSHREEQFF TGTGCCAGCAGCCACCGGGAGGAGCAGTTCTTC
TRBJ2-7 TRBD2 many TRBV6-5 CASRTSGYEQYF TGTGCCAGCAGGACTAGCGGGTACGAGCAGTACTTC
TRBJ2-1 TRBD2 few TRBV3-1 CASSQVFLAGGYGVNEQFF TGTGCCAGCAGCCAAGTATTCCTAGCGGGGGGCTATGGGGTCAATGAGCAGTTCTTC
TRBJ2-7 . . TRBV27 CASKNRSIYEQYF TGTGCCAGCAAGAACAGATCGATCTACGAGCAGTACTTC
TRBJ2-4 . . TRBV29-1 CSVEKGIQYF TGCAGCGTTGAAAAGGGCATTCAGTACTTC
TRBJ1-4 TRBD1 few TRBV20-1 CSANRGQGGEKLFF TGCAGTGCTAATCGTGGACAGGGAGGTGAAAAACTGTTTTTT
TRBJ1-4 . . TRBV18 CASSPPGANEKLFF TGTGCCAGCTCACCCCCAGGGGCGAATGAAAAACTGTTTTTT
TRBJ1-2 . few TRBV6-1 CASSQGFNYGYTF TGTGCCAGCAGCCAGGGCTTTAACTATGGCTACACCTTC
TRBJ2-2 . . TRBV5-6 CASSLTRAGELFF TGTGCCAGCAGCTTAACTAGGGCCGGGGAGCTGTTTTTT
TRBJ2-2 . . TRBV27 CASSFGSAPNTGELFF TGTGCCAGCAGTTTTGGTAGCGCACCGAACACCGGGGAGCTGTTTTTT
TRBJ1-1 TRBD1 . TRBV7-2 CASSPQTGMNTEAFF TGTGCCAGCAGCCCTCAGACAGGGATGAACACTGAAGCTTTCTTT